This T cell receptor (beta chain) derives from a study of blood T cell repertoires in COVID-19. Study details: Nucleic acid was either cDNA or gDNA, and it came from T cells, B-cell-depleted T cells, or PBMCs.

The CDR3 sequence is 16 residues long. Germline values: CDR1 SGHRS, CDR2 YFSETQ. V was shortened by 0 bases and J by 3 bases, with 15 bases between the two germline ends. The table came from immunoSEQ multiplex PCR; TCRdb's copy has only in-frame clones and leaves some out. The sample consists of a few hundred thousand clones, about nine tenths of them appearing once. The receptor comes from a woman in her 40s who had recovered from COVID-19. J is TRBJ1-2 and V is TRBV5-1; D may be TRBD1 (6 bases). The sample taken for sequencing was peripheral blood. The CDR3 here is CASSLGQEPLYYGYTF. For the CDR3, the DNA is TGCGCCAGCAGCTTGGGACAGGAGCCTCTATACTATGGCTACACCTTC. Full variable domain (missing parts from reference TRBV5-1 and TRBJ1-2): KAGVTQTPRYLIKTRGQQVTLSCSPISGHRSVSWYQQTPGQGLQFLFEYFSETQRNKGNFPGRFSGRQFSNSRSEMNVSTLELGDSALYLCASSLGQEPLYYGYTFGSGTRLTVV.